This TCR beta chain was identified during a study of T cells in Graves' hyperthyroidism and ophthalmopathy. Whole-study context: Sampling of peripheral blood happened at initial diagnosis, prior to any treatment.

Researchers amplified the TCR beta CDR3 regions from RNA transcripts. TCR CDR3 regions were first amplified by RT-PCR with HTBI primers. TCRdb independently ran MiXCR on the multiplex PCR reads; one entry per CDR3 protein. The sample gives 600,000 or so distinct CDR3 sequences, roughly 15% of which show up once; about an eighth is in the top ten. Trimming left V 8 bases short and J 0 bases short, with 11 bases between. The CDR3 extends over 14 amino acids. Per the germline V gene, CDR1 is ENHRY and CDR2 is SYGVKD. Sample: blood. The J gene is TRBJ2-1, the V gene TRBV10-3; D is ambiguous. The source of this sequence is a woman aged 45-60 years with Graves' ophthalmopathy. The CDR3 sequence: CAIRGQSSYNEQFF. The CDR3 nucleotides are TGTGCCATCCGCGGCCAGAGCTCCTACAATGAGCAGTTCTTC.